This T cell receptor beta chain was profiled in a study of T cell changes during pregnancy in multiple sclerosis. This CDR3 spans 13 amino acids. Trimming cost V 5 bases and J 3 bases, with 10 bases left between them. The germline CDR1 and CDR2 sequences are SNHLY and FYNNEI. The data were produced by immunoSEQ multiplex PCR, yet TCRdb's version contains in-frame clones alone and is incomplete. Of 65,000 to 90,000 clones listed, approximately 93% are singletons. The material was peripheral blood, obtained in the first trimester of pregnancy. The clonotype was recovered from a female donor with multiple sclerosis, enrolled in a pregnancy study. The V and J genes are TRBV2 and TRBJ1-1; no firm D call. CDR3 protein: CASSIYGYTEAFF. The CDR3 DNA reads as TGTGCCAGCAGTATTTACGGTTACACTGAAGCTTTCTTT.